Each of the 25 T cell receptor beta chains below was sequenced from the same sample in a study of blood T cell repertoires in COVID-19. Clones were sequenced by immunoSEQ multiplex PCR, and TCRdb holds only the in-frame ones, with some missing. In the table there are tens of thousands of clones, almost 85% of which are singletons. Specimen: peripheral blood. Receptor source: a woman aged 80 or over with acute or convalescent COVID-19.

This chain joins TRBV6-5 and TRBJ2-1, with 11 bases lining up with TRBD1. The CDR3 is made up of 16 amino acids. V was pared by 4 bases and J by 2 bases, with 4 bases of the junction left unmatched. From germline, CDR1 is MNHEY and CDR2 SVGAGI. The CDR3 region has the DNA TGTGCCAGCAGTTCCGGACAGGGGGCAGCCTACAATGAGCAGTTCTTC. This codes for CASSSGQGAAYNEQFF.

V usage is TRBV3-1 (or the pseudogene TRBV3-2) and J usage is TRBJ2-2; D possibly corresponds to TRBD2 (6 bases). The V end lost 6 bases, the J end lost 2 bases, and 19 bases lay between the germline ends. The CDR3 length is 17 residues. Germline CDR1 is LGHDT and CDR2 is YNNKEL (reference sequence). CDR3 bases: TGTGCCAGCAGTCTCTATCCGGGCGGGACTAACACCGGGGAGCTGTTTTTT. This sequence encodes CASSLYPGGTNTGELFF.

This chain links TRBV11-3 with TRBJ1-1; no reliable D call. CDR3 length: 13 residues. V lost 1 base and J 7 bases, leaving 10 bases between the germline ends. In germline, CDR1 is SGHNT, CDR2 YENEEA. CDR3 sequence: CASSLVGGSEAFF. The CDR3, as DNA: TGTGCCAGCAGCTTAGTCGGTGGGAGTGAAGCTTTCTTT.

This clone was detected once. In nucleotides, the CDR3 is TGTGCCAGCAGCGGTACAGGGCTCAGGAATGAAAAACTGTTTTTT. It specifies CASSGTGLRNEKLFF. The chain uses TRBV2 and TRBJ1-4; perhaps TRBD1 as D (6 bases). The CDR3 has 15 residues. Looked up from germline, CDR1 is SNHLY and CDR2 is FYNNEI. Trimming stripped 6 bases from V and 5 bases from J, with 16 bases between.

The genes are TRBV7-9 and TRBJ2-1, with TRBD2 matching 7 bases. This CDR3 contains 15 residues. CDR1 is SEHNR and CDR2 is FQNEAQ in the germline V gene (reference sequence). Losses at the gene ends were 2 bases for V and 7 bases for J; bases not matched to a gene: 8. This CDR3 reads CASSLPRAGRNEQFF. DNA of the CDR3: TGTGCCAGCAGCTTACCCCGAGCGGGAAGGAATGAGCAGTTCTTC.

CDR3 nucleotides: TGTGCCAGCAGTTTAGAGTACAGGGGAGGCCAGCCCCAGCATTTT. Residues: CASSLEYRGGQPQHF. The V and J genes are TRBV27 and TRBJ1-5; 7 bases are a match to TRBD1. Germline assignment: CDR1 MNHEY and CDR2 SMNVEV (reference sequence). The CDR3 runs to 15 residues. V lost 2 bases, J lost 7 bases, and 8 bases stayed unmatched.

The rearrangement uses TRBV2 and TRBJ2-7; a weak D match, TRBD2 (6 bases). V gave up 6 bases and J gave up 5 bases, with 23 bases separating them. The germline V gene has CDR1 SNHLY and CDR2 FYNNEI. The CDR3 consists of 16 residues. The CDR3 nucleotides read TGTGCCAGCAGCACCATGGGAGGACTCCCACCAAACGAGCAGTACTTC. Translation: CASSTMGGLPPNEQYF.

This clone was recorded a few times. CDR3 residues: CASSYSRAYGYTF. CDR3 DNA: TGTGCCAGCAGTTACTCGCGGGCCTATGGCTACACCTTC. V and J are TRBV12-3 or TRBV12-4 and TRBJ1-2; D gene unclear. The CDR3 has 13 residues. The V and J ends lost 4 bases and 4 bases respectively, with 10 bases between them.

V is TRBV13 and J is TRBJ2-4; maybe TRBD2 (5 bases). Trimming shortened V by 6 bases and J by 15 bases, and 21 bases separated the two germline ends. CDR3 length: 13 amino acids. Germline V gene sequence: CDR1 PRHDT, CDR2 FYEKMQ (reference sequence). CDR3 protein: CASRPGLSRDRYF. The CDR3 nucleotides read TGTGCCAGCAGGCCAGGCCTGAGCCGGGATCGGTACTTC.

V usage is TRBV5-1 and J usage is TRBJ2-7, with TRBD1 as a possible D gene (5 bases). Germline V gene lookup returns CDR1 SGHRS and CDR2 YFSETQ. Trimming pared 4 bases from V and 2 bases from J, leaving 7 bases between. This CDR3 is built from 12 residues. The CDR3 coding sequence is TGCGCCAGCAGCGTGGACACCTACGAGCAGTACTTC. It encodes CASSVDTYEQYF.

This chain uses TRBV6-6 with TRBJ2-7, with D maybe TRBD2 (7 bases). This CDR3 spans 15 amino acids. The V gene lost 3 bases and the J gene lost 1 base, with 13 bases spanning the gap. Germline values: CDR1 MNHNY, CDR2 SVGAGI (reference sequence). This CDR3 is CASSYFGGLSYEQYF. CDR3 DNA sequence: TGTGCCAGCAGTTATTTCGGGGGGCTTTCCTACGAGCAGTACTTC.

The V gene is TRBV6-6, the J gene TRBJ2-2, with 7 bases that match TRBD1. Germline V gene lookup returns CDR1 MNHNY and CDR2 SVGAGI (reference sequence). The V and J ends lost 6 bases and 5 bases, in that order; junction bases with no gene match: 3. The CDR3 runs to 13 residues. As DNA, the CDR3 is TGTGCCAGCAGACCGACAGGGACCGGGGAGCTGTTTTTT. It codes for CASRPTGTGELFF.

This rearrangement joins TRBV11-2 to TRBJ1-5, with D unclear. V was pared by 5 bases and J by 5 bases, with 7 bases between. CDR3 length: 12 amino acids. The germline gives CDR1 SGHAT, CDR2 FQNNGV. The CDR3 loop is CASSKRDQPQHF. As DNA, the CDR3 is TGTGCCAGCAGCAAACGGGATCAGCCCCAGCATTTT.

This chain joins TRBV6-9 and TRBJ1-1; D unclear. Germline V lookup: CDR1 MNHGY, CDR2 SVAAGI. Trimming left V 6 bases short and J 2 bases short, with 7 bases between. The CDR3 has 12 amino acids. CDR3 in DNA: TGTGCCAGCAGCCCCTCTAACACTGAAGCTTTCTTT. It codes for CASSPSNTEAFF.

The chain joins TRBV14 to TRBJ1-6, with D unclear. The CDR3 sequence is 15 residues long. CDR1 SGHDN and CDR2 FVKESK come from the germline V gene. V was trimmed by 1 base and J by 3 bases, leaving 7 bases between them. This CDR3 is CASSQGGIYNSPLHF. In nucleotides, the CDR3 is TGTGCCAGCAGCCAAGGCGGGATCTATAATTCACCCCTCCACTTT.

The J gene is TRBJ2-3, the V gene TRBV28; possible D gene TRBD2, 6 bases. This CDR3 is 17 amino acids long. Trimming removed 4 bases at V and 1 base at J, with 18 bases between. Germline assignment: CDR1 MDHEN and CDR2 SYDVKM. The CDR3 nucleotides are TGTGCCAGCAGTTCCCCCTCGGGAGTTTCTGGCACAGATACGCAGTATTTT. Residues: CASSSPSGVSGTDTQYF.

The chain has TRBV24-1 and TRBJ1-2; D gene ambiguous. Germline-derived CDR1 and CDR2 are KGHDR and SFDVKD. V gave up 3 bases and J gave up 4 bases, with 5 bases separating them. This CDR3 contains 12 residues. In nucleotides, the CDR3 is TGTGCCACCAGTGATAGCCTCTATGGCTACACCTTC. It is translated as CATSDSLYGYTF.

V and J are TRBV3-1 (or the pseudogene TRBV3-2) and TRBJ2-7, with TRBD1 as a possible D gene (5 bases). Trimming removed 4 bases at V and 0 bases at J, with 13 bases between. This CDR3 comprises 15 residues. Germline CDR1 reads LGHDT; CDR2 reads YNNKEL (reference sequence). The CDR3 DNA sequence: TGTGCCAGCAGCCCAGGGATTGATAGCTCCTACGAGCAGTACTTC. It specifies CASSPGIDSSYEQYF.

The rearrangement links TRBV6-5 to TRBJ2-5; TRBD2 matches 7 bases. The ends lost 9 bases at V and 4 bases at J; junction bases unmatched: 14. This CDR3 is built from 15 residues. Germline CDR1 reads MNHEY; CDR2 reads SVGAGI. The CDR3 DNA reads TGTGCCAGTGAAAGGGCCGAAGCGGGGTCAGAGACCCAGTACTTC. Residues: CASERAEAGSETQYF.

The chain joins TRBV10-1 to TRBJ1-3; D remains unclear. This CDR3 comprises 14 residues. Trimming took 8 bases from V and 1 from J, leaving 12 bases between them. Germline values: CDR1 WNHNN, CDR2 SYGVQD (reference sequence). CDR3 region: CASSASGSGNTIYF. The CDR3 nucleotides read TGCGCCAGCTCAGCATCGGGGTCTGGAAACACCATATATTTT.

CDR3 bases: TGTGCCAGCAGCCCCGCGCCGGGGTCTGGGGAGACCCAGTACTTC. Translated: CASSPAPGSGETQYF. The gene calls are TRBV7-6 and TRBJ2-5; D might be TRBD2 (5 bases). The germline CDR1 and CDR2 sequences are SGHVS and FNYEAQ. There are 15 residues in the CDR3. The germline V and J ends were trimmed by 5 bases and 5 bases, with 18 bases remaining between them.

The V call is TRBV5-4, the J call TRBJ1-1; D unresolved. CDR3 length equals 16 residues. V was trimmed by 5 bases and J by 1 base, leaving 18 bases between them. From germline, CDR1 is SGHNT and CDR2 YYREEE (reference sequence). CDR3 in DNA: TGTGCCAGCAGTCCAAGGTGGCAGTCTAGGAACACTGAAGCTTTCTTT. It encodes CASSPRWQSRNTEAFF.

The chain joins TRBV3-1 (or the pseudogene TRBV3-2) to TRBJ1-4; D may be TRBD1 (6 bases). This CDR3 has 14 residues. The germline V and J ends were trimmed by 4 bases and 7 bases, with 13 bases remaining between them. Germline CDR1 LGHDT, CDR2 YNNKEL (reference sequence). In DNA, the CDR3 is TGTGCCAGCAGCCTCCCAGGGGAGTCTGAAAAACTGTTTTTT. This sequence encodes CASSLPGESEKLFF.

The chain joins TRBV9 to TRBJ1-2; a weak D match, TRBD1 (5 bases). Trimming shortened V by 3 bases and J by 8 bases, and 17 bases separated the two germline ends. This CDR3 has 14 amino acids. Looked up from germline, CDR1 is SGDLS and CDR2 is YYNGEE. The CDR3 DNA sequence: TGTGCCAGCAGCGCATTACCAGGGTATCAGGGCTACACCTTC. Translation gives CASSALPGYQGYTF.

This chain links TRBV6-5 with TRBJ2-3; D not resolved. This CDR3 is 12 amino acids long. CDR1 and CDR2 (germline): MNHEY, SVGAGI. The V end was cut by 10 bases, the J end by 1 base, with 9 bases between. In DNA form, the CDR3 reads TGTGCCACCCTAATAGGCACAGATACGCAGTATTTT. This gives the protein CATLIGTDTQYF.